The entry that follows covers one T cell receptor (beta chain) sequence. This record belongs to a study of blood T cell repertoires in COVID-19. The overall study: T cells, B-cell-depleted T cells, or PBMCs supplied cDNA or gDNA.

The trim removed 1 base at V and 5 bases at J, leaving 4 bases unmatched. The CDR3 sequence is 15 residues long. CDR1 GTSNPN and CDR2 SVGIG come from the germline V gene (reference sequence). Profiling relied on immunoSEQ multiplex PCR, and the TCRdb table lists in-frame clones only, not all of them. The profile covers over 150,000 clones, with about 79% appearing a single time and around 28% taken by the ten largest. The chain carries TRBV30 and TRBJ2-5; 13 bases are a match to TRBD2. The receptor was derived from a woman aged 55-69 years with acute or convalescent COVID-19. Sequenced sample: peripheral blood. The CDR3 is CAWSGPTSGGETQYF. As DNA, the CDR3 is TGTGCCTGGAGTGGACCGACTAGCGGGGGGGAGACCCAGTACTTC.